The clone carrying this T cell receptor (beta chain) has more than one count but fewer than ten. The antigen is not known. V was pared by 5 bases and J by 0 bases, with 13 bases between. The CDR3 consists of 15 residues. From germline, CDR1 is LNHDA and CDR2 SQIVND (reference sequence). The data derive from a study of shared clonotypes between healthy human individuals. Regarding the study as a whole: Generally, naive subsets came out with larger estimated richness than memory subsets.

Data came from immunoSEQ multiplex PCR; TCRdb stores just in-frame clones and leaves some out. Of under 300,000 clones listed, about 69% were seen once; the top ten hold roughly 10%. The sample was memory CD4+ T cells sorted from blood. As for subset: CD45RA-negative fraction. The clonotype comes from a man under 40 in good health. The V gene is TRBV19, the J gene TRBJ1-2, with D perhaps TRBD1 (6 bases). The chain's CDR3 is CASSPTGSANYGYTF. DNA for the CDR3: TGTGCCAGTAGTCCGACAGGTTCGGCTAACTATGGCTACACCTTC.